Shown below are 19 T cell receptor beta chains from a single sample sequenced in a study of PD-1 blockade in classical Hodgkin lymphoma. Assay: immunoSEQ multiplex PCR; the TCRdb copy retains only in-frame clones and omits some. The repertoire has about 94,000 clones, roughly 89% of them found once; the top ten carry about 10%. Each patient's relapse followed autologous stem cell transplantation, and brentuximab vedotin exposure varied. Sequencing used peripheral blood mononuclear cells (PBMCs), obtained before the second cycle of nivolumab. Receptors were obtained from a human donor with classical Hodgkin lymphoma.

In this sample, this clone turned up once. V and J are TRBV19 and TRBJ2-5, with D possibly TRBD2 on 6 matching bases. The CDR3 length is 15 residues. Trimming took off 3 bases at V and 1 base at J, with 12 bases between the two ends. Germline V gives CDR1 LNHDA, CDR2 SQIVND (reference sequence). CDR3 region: CASSIGGMAQETQYF. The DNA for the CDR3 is TGTGCCAGTAGTATTGGCGGGATGGCCCAAGAGACCCAGTACTTC. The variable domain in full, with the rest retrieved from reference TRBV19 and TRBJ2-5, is DGGITQSPKYLFRKEGQNVTLSCEQNLNHDAMYWYRQDPGQGLRLIYYSQIVNDFQKGDIAEGYSVSREKKESFPLTVTSAQKNPTAFYLCASSIGGMAQETQYFGPGTRLLVL.

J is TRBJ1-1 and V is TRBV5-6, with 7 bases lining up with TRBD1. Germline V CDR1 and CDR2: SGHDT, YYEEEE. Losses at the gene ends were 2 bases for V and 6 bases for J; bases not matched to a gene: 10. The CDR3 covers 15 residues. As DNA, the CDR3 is TGTGCCAGCAGCTTTGAGGGGGCGCTCTCCCCTGAAGCTTTCTTT. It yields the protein CASSFEGALSPEAFF.

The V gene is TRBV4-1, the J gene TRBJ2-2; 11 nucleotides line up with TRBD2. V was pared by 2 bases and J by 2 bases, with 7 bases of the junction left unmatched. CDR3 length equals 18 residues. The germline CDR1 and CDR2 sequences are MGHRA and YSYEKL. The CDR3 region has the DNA TGCGCCAGCAGCCAACTAGCGGGGGGATTGGGCAACACCGGGGAGCTGTTTTTT. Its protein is CASSQLAGGLGNTGELFF.

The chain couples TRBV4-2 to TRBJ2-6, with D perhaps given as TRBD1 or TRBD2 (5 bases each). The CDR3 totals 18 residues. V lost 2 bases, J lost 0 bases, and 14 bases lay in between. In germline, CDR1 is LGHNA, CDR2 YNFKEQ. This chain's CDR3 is CASSQTGARDSGANVLTF. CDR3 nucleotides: TGTGCCAGCAGCCAAACCGGGGCCCGGGACTCTGGGGCCAACGTCCTGACTTTC.

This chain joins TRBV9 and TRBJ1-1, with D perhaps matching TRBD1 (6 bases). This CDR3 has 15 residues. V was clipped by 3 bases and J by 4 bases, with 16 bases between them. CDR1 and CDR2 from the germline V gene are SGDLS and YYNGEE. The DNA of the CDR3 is TGTGCCAGCAGCGCCCTGGGCACAGGGAGCACTGAAGCTTTCTTT. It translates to CASSALGTGSTEAFF.

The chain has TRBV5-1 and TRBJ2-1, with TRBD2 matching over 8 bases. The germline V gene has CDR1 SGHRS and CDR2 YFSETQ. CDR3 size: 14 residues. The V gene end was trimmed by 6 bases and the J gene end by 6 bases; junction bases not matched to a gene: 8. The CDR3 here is CASTPPGGTNEQFF. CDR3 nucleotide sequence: TGCGCCAGCACCCCTCCGGGGGGGACCAATGAGCAGTTCTTC. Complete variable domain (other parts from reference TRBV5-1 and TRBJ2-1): KAGVTQTPRYLIKTRGQQVTLSCSPISGHRSVSWYQQTPGQGLQFLFEYFSETQRNKGNFPGRFSGRQFSNSRSEMNVSTLELGDSALYLCASTPPGGTNEQFFGPGTRLTVL.

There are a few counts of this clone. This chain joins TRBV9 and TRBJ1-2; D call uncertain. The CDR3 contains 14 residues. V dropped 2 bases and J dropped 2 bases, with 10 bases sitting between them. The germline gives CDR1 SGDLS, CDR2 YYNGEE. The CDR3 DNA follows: TGTGCCAGCAGCGTCGATCCGGAAAACTATGGCTACACCTTC. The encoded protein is CASSVDPENYGYTF. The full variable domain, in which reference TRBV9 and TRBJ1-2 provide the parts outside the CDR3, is DSGVTQTPKHLITATGQRVTLRCSPRSGDLSVYWYQQSLDQGLQFLIQYYNGEERAKGNILERFSAQQFPDLHSELNLSSLELGDSALYFCASSVDPENYGYTFGSGTRLTVV.

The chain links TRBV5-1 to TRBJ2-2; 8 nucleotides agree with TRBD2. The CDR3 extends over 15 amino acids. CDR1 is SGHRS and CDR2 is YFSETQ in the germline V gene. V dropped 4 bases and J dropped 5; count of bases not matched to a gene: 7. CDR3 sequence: CASSQGLAGTGELFF. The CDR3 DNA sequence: TGCGCCAGCAGCCAAGGCCTAGCGGGTACCGGGGAGCTGTTTTTT. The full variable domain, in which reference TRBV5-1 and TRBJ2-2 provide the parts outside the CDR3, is KAGVTQTPRYLIKTRGQQVTLSCSPISGHRSVSWYQQTPGQGLQFLFEYFSETQRNKGNFPGRFSGRQFSNSRSEMNVSTLELGDSALYLCASSQGLAGTGELFFGEGSRLTVL.

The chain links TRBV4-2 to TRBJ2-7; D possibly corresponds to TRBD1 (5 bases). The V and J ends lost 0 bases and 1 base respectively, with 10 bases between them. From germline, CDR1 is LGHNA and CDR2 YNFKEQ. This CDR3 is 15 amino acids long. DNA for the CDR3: TGTGCCAGCAGCCAAGATATTTCAGGGTCCTACGAGCAGTACTTC. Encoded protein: CASSQDISGSYEQYF.

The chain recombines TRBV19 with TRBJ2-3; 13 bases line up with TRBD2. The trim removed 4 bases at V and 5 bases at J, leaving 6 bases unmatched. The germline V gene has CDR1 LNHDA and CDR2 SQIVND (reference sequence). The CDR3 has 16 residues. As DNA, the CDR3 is TGTGCCAGTAGTACTGGACTAGCGGGAGAGGGAGATACGCAGTATTTT. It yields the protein CASSTGLAGEGDTQYF.

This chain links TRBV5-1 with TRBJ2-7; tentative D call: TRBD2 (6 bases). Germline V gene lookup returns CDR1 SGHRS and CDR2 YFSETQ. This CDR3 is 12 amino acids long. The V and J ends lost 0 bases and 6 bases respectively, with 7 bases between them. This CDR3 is CASSLGGGEQYF. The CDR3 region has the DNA TGCGCCAGCAGCTTGGGGGGAGGCGAGCAGTACTTC.

This CDR3 is CASSWGLAGGPNEQYF. The CDR3 DNA reads TGTGCCAGCAGCTGGGGACTAGCGGGGGGCCCGAACGAGCAGTACTTC. This sequence joins TRBV13 and TRBJ2-7; 15 positions agree with TRBD2. This CDR3 comprises 16 residues. Germline CDR1 PRHDT, CDR2 FYEKMQ (reference sequence). V lost 4 bases, J lost 5 bases, and 6 bases stayed unmatched. The complete variable domain, with remaining parts taken from reference TRBV13 and TRBJ2-7, reads AAGVIQSPRHLIKEKRETATLKCYPIPRHDTVYWYQQGPGQDPQFLISFYEKMQSDKGSIPDRFSAQQFSDYHSELNMSSLELGDSALYFCASSWGLAGGPNEQYFGPGTRLTVT.

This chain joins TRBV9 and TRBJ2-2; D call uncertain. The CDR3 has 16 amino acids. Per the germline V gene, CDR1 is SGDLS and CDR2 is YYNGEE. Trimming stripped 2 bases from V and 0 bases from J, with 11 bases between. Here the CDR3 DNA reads TGTGCCAGCAGCGTTACCCGGGCCCCGAACACCGGGGAGCTGTTTTTT. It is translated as CASSVTRAPNTGELFF.

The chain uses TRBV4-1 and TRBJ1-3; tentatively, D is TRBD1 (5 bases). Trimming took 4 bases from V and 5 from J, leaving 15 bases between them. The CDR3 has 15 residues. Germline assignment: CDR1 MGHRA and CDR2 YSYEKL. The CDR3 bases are TGCGCCAGCAGCCGACTTCCGGGACTTAGAAACACCATATATTTT. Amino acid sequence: CASSRLPGLRNTIYF.

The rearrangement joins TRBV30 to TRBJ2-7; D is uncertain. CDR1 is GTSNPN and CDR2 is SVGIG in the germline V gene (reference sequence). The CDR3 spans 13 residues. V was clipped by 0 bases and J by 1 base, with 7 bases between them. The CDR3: CAWSVRVSYEQYF. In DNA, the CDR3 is TGTGCCTGGAGTGTACGGGTATCCTACGAGCAGTACTTC.

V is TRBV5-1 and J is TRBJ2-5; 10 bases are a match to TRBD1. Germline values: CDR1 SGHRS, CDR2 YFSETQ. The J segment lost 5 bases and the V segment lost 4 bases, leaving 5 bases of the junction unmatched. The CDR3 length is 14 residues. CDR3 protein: CASSRDRGGETQYF. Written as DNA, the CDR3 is TGCGCCAGCAGCCGGGACAGGGGTGGGGAGACCCAGTACTTC. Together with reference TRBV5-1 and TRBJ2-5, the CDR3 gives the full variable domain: KAGVTQTPRYLIKTRGQQVTLSCSPISGHRSVSWYQQTPGQGLQFLFEYFSETQRNKGNFPGRFSGRQFSNSRSEMNVSTLELGDSALYLCASSRDRGGETQYFGPGTRLLVL.

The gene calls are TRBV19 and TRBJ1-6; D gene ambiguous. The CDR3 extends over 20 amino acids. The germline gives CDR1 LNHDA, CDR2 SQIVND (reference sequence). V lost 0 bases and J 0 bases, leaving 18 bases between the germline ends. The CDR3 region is CASSIDLFTGSSSYNSPLHF. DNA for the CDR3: TGTGCCAGTAGTATAGATTTGTTTACCGGGTCTAGCTCCTATAATTCACCCCTCCACTTT.

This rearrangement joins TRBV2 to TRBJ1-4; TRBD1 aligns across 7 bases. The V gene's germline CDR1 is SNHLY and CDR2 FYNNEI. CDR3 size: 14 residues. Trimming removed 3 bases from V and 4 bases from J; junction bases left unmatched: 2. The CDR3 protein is CASSETGLNEKLFF. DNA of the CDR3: TGTGCCAGCAGTGAGACAGGGCTTAATGAAAAACTGTTTTTT.

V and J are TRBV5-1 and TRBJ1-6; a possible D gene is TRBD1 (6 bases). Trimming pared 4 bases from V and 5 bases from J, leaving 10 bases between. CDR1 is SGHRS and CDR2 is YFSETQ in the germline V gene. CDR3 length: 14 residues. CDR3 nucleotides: TGCGCCAGCAGCCCCAGGGGAAATAATTCACCCCTCCACTTT. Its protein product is CASSPRGNNSPLHF. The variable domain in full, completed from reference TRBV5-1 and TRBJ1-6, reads KAGVTQTPRYLIKTRGQQVTLSCSPISGHRSVSWYQQTPGQGLQFLFEYFSETQRNKGNFPGRFSGRQFSNSRSEMNVSTLELGDSALYLCASSPRGNNSPLHFGNGTRLTVT.